This T cell receptor beta chain is drawn from a study of PD-1 and CTLA-4 blockade in melanoma. This clone has just one count. Sequencing used immunoSEQ multiplex PCR; TCRdb keeps in-frame clones, though not all of them. This table has tens of thousands of clones, about 91% appearing once. V shed 6 bases, J shed 5 bases, and the junction held 7 bases outside the gene matches. The CDR3 is made up of 15 amino acids. This TCR derives from a human donor with melanoma. The chain recombines TRBV23-1 with TRBJ2-5, with 12 bases aligning to TRBD2. TRBV23-1 counts as an open reading frame of uncertain function. Material: CD8+ T cells from peripheral blood, obtained before anti-PD-1 treatment. The CDR3 loop is CASRHLAGGLETQYF. CDR3 DNA sequence: TGCGCCAGCAGGCATCTAGCGGGGGGGCTCGAGACCCAGTACTTC.